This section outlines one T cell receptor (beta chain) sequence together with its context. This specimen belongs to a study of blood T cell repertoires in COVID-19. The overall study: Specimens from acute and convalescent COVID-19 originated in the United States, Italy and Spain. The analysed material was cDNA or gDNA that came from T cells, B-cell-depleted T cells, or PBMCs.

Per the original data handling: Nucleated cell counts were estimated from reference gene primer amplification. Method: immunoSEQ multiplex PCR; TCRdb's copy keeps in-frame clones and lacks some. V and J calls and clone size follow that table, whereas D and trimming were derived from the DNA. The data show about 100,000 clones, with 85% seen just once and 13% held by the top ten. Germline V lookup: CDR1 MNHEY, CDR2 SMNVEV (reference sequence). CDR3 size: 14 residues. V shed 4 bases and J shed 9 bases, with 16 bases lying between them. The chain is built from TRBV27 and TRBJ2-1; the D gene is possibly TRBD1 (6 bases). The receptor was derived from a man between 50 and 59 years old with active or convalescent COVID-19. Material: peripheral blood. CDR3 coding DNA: TGTGCCAGCAGTTCAAACACAGGGTTAGGTGAGCAGTTCTTC. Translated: CASSSNTGLGEQFF.